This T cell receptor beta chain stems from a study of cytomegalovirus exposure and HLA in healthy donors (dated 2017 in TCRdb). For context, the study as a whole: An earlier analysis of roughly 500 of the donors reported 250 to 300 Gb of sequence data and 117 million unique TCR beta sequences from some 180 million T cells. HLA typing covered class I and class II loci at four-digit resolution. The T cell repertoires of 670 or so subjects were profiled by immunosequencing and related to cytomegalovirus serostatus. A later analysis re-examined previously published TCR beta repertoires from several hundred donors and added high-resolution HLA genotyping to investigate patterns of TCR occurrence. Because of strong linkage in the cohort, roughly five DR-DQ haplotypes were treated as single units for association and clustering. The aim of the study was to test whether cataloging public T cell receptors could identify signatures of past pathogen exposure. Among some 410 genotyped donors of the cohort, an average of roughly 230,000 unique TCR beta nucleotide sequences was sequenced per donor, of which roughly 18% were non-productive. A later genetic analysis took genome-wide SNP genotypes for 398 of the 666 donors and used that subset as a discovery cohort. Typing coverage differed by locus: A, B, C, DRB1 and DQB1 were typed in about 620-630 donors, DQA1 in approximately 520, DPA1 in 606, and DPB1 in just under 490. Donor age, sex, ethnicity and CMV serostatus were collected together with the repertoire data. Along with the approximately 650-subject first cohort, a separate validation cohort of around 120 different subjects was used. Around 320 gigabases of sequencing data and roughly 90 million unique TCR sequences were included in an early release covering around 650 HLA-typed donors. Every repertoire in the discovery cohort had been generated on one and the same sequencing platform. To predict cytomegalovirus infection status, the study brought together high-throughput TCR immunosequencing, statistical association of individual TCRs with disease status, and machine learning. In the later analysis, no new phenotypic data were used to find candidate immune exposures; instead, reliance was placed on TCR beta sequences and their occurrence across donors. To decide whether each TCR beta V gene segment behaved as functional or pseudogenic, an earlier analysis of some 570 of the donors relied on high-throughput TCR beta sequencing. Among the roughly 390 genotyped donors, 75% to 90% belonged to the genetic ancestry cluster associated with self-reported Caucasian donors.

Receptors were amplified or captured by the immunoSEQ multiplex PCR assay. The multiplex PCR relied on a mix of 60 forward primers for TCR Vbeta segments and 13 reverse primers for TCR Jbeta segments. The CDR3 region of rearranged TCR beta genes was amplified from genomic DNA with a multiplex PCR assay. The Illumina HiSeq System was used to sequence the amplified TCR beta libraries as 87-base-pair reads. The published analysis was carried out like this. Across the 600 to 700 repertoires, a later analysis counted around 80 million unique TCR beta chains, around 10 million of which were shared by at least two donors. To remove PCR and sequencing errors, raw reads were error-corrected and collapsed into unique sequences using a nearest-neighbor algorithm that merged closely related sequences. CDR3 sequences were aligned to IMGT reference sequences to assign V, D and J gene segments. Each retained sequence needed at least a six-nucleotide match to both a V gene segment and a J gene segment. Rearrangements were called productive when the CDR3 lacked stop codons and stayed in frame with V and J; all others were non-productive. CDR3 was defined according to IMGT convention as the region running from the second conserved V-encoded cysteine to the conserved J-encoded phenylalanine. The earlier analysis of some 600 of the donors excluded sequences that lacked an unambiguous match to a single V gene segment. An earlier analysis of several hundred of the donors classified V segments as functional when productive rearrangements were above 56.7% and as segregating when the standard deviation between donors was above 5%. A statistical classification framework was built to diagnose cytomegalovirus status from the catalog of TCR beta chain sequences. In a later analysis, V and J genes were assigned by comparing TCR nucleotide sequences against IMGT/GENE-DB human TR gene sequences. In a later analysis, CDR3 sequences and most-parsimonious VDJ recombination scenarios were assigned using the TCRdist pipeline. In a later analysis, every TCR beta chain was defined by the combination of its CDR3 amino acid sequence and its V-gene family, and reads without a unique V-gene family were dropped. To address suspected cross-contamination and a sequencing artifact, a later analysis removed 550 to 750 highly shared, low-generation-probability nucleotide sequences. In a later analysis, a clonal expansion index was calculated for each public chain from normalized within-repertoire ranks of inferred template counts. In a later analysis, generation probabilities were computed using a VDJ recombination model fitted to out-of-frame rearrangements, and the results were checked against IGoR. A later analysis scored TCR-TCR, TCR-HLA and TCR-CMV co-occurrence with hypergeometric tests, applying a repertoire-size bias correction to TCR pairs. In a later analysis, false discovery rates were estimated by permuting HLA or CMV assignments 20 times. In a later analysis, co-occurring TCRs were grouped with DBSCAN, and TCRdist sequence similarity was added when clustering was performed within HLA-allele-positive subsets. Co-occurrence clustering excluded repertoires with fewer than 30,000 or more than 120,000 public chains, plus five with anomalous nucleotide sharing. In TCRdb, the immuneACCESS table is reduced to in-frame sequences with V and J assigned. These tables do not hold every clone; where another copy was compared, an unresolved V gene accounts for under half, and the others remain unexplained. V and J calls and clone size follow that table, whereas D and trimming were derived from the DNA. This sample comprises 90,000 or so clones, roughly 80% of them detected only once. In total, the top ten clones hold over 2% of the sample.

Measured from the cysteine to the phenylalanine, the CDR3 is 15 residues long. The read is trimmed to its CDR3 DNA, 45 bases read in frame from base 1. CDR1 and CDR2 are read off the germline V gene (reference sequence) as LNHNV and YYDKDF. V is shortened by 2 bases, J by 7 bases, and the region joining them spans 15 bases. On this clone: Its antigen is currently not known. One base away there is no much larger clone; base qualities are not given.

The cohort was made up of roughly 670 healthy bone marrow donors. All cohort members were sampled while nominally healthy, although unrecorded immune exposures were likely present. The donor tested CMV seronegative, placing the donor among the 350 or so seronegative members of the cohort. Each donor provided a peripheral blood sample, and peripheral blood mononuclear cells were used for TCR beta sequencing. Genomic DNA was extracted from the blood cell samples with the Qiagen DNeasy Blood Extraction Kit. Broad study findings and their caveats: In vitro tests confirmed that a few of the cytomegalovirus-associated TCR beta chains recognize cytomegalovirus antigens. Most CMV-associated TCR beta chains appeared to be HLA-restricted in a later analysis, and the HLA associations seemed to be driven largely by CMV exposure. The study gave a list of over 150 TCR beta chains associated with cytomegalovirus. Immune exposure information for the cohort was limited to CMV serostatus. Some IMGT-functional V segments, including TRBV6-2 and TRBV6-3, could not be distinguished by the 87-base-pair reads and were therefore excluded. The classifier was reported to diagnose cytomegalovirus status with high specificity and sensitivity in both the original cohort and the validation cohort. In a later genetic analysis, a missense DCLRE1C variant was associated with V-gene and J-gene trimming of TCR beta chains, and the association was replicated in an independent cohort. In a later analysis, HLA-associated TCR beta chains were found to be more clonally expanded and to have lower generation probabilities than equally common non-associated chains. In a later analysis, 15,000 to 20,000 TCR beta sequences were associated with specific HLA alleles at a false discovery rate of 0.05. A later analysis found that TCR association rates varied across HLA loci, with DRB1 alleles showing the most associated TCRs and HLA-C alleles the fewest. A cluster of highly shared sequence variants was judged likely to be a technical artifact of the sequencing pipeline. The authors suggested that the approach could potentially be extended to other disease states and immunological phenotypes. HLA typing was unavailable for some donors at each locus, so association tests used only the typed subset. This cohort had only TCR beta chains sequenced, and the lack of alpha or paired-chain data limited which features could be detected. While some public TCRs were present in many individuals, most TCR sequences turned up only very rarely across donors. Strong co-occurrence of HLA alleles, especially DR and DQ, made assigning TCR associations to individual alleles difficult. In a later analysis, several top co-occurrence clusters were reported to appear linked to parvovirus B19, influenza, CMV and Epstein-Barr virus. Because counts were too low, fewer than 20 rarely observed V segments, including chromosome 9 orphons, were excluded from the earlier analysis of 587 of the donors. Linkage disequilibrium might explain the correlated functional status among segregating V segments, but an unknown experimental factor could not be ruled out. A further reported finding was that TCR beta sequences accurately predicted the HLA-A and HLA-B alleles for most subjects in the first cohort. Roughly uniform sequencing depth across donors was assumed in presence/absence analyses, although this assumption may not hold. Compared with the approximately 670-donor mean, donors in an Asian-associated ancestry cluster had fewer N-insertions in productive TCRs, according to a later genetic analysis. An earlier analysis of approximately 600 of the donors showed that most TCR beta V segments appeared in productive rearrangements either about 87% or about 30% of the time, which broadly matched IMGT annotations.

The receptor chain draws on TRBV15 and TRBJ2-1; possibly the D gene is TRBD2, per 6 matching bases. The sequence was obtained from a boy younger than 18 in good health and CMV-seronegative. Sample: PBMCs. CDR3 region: CATSRTGLVSNEQFF. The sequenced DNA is TGTGCCACCAGCAGAACGGGACTCGTTTCAAATGAGCAGTTCTTC. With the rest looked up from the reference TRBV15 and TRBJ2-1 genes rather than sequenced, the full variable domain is DAMVIQNPRYQVTQFGKPVTLSCSQTLNHNVMYWYQQKSSQAPKLLFHYYDKDFNNEADTPDNFQSRRPNTSFCFLDIRSPGLGDTAMYLCATSRTGLVSNEQFFGPGTRLTVL.